The T cell receptor (beta chain) described here comes from a study of PD-1 blockade in classical Hodgkin lymphoma. Study-level points and caveats: Before treatment, TCR diversity in newly diagnosed patients was reportedly lower than in healthy donors.

Sample time point: newly diagnosed, previously untreated cHL patient sample. Starting with thawed PBMCs, CD4+ T cells were purified by magnetic negative selection. As a comparison, the study used PBMCs from newly diagnosed, untreated classical Hodgkin lymphoma. As for this clone: Its antigen remains unidentified.

Generated by immunoSEQ multiplex PCR, the TCRdb table keeps only in-frame clones and is missing some. The top ten clones hold 0.51% of a sample with 15,000 to 20,000 clones, 92% of them seen once. Unmatched junction bases numbered 14, after V lost 8 bases and J lost 0 bases. CDR1 MNHEY and CDR2 SMNVEV come from the germline V gene (reference sequence). The CDR3 runs 18 residues. The source is a human donor with classical Hodgkin lymphoma. The sample was CD4+ T cells from blood. The rearrangement links TRBV27 to TRBJ1-1; the match to TRBD1 covers 11 bases. In DNA form, the CDR3 reads TGTGCCAGCTCGAAAGGGGCGGGACAGGGGGGAATGAACACTGAAGCTTTCTTT. Translated, it gives CASSKGAGQGGMNTEAFF.